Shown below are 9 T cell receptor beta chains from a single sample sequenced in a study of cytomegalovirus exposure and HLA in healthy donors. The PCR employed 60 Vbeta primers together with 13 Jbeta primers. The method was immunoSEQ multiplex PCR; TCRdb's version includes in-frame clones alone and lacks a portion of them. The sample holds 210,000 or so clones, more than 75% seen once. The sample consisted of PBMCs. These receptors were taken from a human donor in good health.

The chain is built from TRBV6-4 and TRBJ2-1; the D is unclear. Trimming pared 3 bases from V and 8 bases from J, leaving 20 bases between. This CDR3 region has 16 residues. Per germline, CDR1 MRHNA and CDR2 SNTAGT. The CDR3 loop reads CASSELTGRRIYEQFF. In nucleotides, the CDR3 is TGTGCCAGCAGTGAACTAACTGGCCGTAGAATATATGAGCAGTTCTTC.

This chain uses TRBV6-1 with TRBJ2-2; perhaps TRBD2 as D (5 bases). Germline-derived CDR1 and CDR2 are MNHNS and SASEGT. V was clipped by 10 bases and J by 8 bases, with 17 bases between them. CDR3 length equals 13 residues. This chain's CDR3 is CATPTGGFGELFF. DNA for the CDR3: TGTGCCACCCCAACCGGAGGTTTTGGGGAGCTGTTTTTT.

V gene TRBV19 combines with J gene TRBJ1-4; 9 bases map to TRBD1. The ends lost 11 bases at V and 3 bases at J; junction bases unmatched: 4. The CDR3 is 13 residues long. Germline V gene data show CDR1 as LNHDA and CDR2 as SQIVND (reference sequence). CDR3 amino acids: CAVGTGSNEKLFF. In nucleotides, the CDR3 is TGTGCCGTAGGGACAGGGTCTAATGAAAAACTGTTTTTT.

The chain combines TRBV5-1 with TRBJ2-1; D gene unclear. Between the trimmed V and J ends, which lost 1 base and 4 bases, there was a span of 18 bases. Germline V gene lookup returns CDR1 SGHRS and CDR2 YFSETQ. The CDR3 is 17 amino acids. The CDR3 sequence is CASSLSSFREKYNEQFF. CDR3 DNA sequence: TGCGCCAGCAGCTTGTCTAGTTTTCGCGAAAAATACAATGAGCAGTTCTTC. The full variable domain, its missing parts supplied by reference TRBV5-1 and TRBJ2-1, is KAGVTQTPRYLIKTRGQQVTLSCSPISGHRSVSWYQQTPGQGLQFLFEYFSETQRNKGNFPGRFSGRQFSNSRSEMNVSTLELGDSALYLCASSLSSFREKYNEQFFGPGTRLTVL.

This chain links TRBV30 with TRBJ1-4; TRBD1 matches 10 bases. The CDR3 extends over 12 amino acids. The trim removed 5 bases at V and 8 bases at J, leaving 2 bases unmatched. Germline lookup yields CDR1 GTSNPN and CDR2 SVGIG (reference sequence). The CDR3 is CAWGQGVEKLFF. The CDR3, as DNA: TGTGCCTGGGGACAGGGGGTCGAAAAACTGTTTTTT.

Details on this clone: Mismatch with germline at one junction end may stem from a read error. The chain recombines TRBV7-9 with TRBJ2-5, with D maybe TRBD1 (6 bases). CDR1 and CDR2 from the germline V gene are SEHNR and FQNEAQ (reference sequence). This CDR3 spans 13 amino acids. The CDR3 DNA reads TGTTCCAGCAGCTTAGGCAGGGGAGAGACCCAGTACTTC. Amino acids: CSSSLGRGETQYF.

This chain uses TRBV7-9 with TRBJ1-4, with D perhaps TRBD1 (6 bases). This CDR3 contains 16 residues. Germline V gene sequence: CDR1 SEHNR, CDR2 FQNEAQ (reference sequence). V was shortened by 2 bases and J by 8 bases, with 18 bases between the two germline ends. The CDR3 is CASSLFPNRDEEKLFF. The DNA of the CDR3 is TGTGCCAGCAGCTTATTCCCGAACAGGGACGAGGAAAAACTGTTTTTT. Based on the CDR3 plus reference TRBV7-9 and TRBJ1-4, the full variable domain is DTGVSQNPRHKITKRGQNVTFRCDPISEHNRLYWYRQTLGQGPEFLTYFQNEAQLEKSRLLSDRFSAERPKGSFSTLEIQRTEQGDSAMYLCASSLFPNRDEEKLFFGSGTQLSVL.

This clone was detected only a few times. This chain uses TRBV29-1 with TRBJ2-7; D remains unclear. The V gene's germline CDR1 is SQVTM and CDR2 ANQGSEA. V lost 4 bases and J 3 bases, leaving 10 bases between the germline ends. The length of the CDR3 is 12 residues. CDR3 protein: CSVALDGYEQYF. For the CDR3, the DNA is TGCAGCGTTGCCCTAGACGGCTACGAGCAGTACTTC.

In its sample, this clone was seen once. The DNA of the CDR3 is TGTGCCAGCAGTGAAGGGGGGGACAGGGCGAACACTGAAGCTTTCTTT. Encoded protein: CASSEGGDRANTEAFF. The chain carries TRBV25-1 and TRBJ1-1; TRBD1 matches 9 bases. This CDR3 has 16 residues. With 2 bases clipped from V and 1 base from J, the junction kept 5 bases outside the gene matches. Per the germline V gene, CDR1 is MGHDK and CDR2 is SYGVNS.